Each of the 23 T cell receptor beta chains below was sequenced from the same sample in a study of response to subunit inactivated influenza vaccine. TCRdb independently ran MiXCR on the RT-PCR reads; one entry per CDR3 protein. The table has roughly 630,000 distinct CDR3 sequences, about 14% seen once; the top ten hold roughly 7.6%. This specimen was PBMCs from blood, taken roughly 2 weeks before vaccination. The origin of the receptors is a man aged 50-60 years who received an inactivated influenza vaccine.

CDR3 protein: CASSLGLAGADRETQYF. CDR3 nucleotides: TGTGCCAGCAGCTTAGGGTTAGCGGGAGCGGATAGGGAGACCCAGTACTTC. The V gene is TRBV7-8, the J gene TRBJ2-5; TRBD2 agrees at 9 bases. Looked up from germline, CDR1 is SGHVS and CDR2 is FQNEAQ. CDR3 length: 17 amino acids. The J segment lost 5 bases and the V segment lost 1 base, leaving 11 bases of the junction unmatched.

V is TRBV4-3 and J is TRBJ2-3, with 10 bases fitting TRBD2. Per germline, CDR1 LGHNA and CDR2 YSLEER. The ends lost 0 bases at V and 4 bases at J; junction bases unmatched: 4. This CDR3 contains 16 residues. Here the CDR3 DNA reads TGCGCCAGCAGCCAAGATGCTAGCGGGAGCCCAGATACGCAGTATTTT. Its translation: CASSQDASGSPDTQYF.

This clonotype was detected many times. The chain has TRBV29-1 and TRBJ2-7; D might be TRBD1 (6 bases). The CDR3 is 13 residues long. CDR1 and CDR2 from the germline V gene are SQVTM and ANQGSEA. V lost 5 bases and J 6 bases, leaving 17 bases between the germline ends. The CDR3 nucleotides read TGCAGCGTTTCCCGGGACACCGGTGGCGAGCAGTACTTC. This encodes CSVSRDTGGEQYF.

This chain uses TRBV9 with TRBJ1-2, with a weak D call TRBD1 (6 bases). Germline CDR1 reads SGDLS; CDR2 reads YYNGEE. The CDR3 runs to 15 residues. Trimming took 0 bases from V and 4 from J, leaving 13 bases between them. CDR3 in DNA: TGTGCCAGCAGCGTAGGGGGGGCGGCTCTCTATGGCTACACCTTC. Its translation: CASSVGGAALYGYTF.

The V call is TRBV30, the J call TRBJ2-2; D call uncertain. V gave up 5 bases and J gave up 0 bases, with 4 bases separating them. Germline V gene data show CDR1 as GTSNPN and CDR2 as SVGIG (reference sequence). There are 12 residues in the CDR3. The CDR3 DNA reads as TGTGCCTGGGGCTCGAACACCGGGGAGCTGTTTTTT. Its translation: CAWGSNTGELFF.

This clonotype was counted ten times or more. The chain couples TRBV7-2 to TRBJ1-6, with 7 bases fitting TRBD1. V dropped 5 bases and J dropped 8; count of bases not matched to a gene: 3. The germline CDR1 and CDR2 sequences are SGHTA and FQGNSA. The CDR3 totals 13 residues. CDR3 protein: CASSRGPDSPLHF. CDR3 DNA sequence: TGTGCCAGCAGCAGGGGGCCGGATTCACCCCTCCACTTT.

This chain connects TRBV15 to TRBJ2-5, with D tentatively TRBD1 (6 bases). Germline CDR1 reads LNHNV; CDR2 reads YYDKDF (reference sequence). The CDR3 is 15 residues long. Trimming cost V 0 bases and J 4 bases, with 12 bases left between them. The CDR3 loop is CATSRDTGRGETQYF. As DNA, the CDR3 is TGTGCCACCAGCAGAGATACAGGCAGGGGAGAGACCCAGTACTTC.

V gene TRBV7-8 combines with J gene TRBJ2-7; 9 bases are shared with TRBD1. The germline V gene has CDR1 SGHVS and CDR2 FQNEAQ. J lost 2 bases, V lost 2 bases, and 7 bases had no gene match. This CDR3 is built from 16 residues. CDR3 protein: CASSLLSGQGAYEQYF. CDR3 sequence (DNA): TGTGCCAGCAGCTTACTTTCGGGACAGGGTGCCTACGAGCAGTACTTC. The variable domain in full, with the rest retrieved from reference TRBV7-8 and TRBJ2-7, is GAGVSQSPRYKVAKRGQDVALRCDPISGHVSLFWYQQALGQGPEFLTYFQNEAQLDKSGLPSDRFFAERPEGSVSTLKIQRTQQEDSAVYLCASSLLSGQGAYEQYFGPGTRLTVT.

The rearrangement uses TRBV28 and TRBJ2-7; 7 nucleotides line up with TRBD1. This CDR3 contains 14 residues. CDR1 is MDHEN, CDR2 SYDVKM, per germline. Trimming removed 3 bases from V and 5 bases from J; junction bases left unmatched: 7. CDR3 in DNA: TGTGCCAGCAGTTTCCTAAACAGGGGACACGAGCAGTACTTC. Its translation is CASSFLNRGHEQYF.

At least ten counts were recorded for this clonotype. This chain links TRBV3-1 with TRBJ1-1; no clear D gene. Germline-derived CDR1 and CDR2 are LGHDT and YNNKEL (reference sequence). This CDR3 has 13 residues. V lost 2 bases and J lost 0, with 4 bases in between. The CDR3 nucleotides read TGTGCCAGCAGCCAAAAAATGAACACTGAAGCTTTCTTT. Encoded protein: CASSQKMNTEAFF.

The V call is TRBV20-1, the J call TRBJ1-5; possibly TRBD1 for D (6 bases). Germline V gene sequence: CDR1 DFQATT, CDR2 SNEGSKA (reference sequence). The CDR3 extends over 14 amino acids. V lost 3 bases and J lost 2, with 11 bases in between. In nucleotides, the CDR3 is TGCAGTGCTAGTTTACCAGGGGGCAATCAGCCCCAGCATTTT. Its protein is CSASLPGGNQPQHF.

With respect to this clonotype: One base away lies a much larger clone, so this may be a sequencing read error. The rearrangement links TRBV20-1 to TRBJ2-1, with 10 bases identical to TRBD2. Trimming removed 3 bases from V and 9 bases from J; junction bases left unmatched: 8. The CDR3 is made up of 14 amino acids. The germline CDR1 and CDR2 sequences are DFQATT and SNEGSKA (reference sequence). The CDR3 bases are TGCAGTGCTAGTCTAGCGGGAGTTTCCACTGAGCAGTTCTTC. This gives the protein CSASLAGVSTEQFF.

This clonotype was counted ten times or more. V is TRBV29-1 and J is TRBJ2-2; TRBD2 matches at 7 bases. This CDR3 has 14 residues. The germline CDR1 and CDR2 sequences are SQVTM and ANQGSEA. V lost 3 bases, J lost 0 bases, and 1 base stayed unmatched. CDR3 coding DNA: TGCAGCGTTGAGCGGGGGTCGAACACCGGGGAGCTGTTTTTT. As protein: CSVERGSNTGELFF.

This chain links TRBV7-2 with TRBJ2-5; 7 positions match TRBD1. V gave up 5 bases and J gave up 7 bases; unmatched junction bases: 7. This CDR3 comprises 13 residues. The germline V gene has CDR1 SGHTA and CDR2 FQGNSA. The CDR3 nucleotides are TGTGCCAGCAGCCTTGAGACAGGGCGGACCCAGTACTTC. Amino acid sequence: CASSLETGRTQYF.

This CDR3 is CASSRTWDLQTPYEQYF. The DNA for the CDR3 is TGTGCCAGCAGCCGGACTTGGGACCTCCAAACCCCCTACGAGCAGTACTTC. This chain joins TRBV4-2 and TRBJ2-7; perhaps D is TRBD1 or TRBD2 (5 bases each). The length of the CDR3 is 17 residues. Trimming stripped 4 bases from V and 2 bases from J, with 21 bases between. Germline V gene sequence: CDR1 LGHNA, CDR2 YNFKEQ.

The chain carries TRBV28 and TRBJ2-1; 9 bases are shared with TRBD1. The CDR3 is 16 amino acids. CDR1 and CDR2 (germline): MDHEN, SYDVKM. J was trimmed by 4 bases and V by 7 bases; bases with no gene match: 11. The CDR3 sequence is CASIKPRTGDYNEQFF. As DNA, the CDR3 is TGTGCCAGCATCAAACCCCGGACAGGGGATTACAATGAGCAGTTCTTC.

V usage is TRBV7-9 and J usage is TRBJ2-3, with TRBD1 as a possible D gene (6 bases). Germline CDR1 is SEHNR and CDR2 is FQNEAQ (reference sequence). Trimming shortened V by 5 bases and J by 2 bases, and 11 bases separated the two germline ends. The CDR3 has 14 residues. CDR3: CASSTAGVTDTQYF. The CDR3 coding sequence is TGTGCCAGCAGCACAGCAGGGGTCACAGATACGCAGTATTTT.

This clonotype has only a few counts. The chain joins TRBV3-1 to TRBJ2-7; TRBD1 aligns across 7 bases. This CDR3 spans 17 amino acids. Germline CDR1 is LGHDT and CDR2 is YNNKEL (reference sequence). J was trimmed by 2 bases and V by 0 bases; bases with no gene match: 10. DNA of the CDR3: TGTGCCAGCAGCCAAGATTTCGCAGGGGGAATGGCCTACGAGCAGTACTTC. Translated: CASSQDFAGGMAYEQYF.

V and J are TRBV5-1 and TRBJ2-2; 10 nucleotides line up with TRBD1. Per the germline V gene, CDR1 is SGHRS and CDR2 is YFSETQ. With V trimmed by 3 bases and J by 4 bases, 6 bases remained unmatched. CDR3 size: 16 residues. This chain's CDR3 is CASSSTGGAGTGELFF. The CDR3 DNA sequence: TGCGCCAGCAGCTCGACAGGGGGCGCGGGCACCGGGGAGCTGTTTTTT.

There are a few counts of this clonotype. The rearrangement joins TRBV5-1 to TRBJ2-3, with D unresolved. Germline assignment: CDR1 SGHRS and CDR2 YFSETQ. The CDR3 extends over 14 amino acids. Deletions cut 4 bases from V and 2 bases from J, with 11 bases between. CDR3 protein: CASSPGLHTDTQYF. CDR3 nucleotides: TGCGCCAGCAGCCCCGGGCTCCACACAGATACGCAGTATTTT.

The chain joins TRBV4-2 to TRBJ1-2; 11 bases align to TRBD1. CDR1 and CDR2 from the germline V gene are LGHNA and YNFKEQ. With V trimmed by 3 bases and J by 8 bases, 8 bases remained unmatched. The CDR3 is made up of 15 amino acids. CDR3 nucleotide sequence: TGTGCCAGCAGCCAGAGGGACAGGGGGGATCACGGCTACACCTTC. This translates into CASSQRDRGDHGYTF.

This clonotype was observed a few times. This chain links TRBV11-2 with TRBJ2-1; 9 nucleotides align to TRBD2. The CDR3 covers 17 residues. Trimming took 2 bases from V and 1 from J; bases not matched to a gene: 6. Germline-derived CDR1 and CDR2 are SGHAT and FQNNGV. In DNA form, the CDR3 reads TGTGCCAGCAGCTTAACAGGGACTAGCTTGTCCTACAATGAGCAGTTCTTC. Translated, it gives CASSLTGTSLSYNEQFF.

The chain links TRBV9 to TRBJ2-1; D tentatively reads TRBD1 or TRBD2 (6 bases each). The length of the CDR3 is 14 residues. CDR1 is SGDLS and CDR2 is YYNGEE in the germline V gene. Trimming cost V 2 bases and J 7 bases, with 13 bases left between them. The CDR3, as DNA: TGTGCCAGCAGCGTTGAGGGGGGAAGTAATGAGCAGTTCTTC. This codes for CASSVEGGSNEQFF.